The source of this T cell receptor (beta chain) is a study of blood T cells in healthy people across ages. The CDR3 extends over 15 amino acids. Germline-derived CDR1 and CDR2 are DFQATT and SNEGSKA (reference sequence). V dropped 4 bases and J dropped 2 bases, with 16 bases sitting between them. This clonotype was seen many times. Next came a second PCR, run for about 6 to 11 cycles, which used a sample-barcoded 5' primer along with a J-beta primer mix. From the 5' RACE reads, TCRdb called clonotypes with MiXCR, one entry per CDR3 protein. The sample lists fewer than 800,000 distinct CDR3 sequences, roughly 32% seen once, with just over 15% in the top ten. Those donating, healthy Caucasian individuals from Russia, were aged about 6 to 95.

The sequenced material came from blood. The chain recombines TRBV20-1 with TRBJ2-3, with D uncertain. The origin of this receptor is a woman aged 80 or over in good health. CDR3 protein: CSATNPAGNTDTQYF. In DNA form, the CDR3 reads TGCAGTGCTACCAACCCGGCCGGAAACACAGATACGCAGTATTTT.